The clone carrying this TCR beta chain appeared once. Its antigen is not known. Patients who had autoimmune disease history or got systemic immunosuppression were left out. Blood specimens came from baseline, cycle 4 day 1, and cycle 7 day 1. The sample is drawn from a study of OX40 agonist ivuxolimab in advanced cancers. Findings of the study overall: CD4+ T cells averaged fewer expanded clones than CD8+ T cells.

Repertoires were generated with immunoSEQ multiplex PCR, while TCRdb's copy carries only in-frame clones and drops some. The sample holds about 46,000 clones; more than 85% are singletons and the top ten take 52%. The sample was CD4+ or CD8+ T cells sorted from blood, taken in a trial of the OX40 agonist ivuxolimab. The sequence was collected from an adult with an advanced solid tumor such as melanoma, head and neck, liver or kidney cancer.

This CDR3 is CASSSLGGLADPYEQYF. In DNA, the CDR3 is TGTGCCAGCAGCTCCTTAGGAGGACTAGCGGACCCCTACGAGCAGTACTTC. The chain is built from TRBV11-2 and TRBJ2-7, with 10 bases fitting TRBD2. CDR1 is SGHAT and CDR2 is FQNNGV in the germline V gene. CDR3 length equals 17 residues. V was pared by 4 bases and J by 2 bases, with 11 bases of the junction left unmatched.